The T cell receptor beta chain under discussion was sequenced for a study of blood T cell repertoires in COVID-19. About the study: Some COVID-19 samples were acute and others convalescent; all came from the United States, Italy and Spain. The cDNA or gDNA used as material had been derived from T cells, B-cell-depleted T cells, or PBMCs.

CDR1 and CDR2 from the germline V gene are SNHLY and FYNNEI. V gave up 0 bases and J gave up 0 bases, with 5 bases separating them. The CDR3 totals 14 residues. The data were produced by immunoSEQ multiplex PCR, yet TCRdb's version contains in-frame clones alone and is incomplete. The data hold 150,000 to 200,000 clones, with around 83% observed a single time. The sequenced sample consisted of peripheral blood. This TCR was sampled from a young man with acute or convalescent COVID-19. The V call is TRBV2, the J call TRBJ1-2; D unresolved. The CDR3 region is CASSEAPANYGYTF. In DNA form, the CDR3 reads TGTGCCAGCAGTGAAGCGCCAGCTAACTATGGCTACACCTTC.